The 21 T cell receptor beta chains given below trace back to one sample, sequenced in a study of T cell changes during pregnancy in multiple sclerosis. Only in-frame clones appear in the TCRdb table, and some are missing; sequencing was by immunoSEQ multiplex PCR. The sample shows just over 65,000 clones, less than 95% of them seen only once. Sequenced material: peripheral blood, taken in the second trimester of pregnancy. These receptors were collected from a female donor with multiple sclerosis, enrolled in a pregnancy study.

Written as DNA, the CDR3 is TGTGCCAGCAGCGCCAGCGGGGGCCTCTACAATGAGCAGTTCTTC. Protein sequence: CASSASGGLYNEQFF. The chain is built from TRBV9 and TRBJ2-1; TRBD2 matches at 8 bases. Germline V CDR1 and CDR2: SGDLS, YYNGEE. The junction had 5 bases not matched to a gene; V was cut back by 3 bases and J by 3 bases. The CDR3 consists of 15 residues.

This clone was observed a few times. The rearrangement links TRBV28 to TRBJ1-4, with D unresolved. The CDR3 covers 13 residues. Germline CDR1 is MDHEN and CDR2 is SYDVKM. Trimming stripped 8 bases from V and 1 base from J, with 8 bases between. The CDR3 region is CASLSGTNEKLFF. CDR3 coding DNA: TGTGCCAGCCTGAGTGGAACTAATGAAAAACTGTTTTTT.

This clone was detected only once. Written as DNA, the CDR3 is TGTGCCAGTAGGCGAAATAGCGGGGCTCCCGGGGAGCTGTTTTTT. It specifies CASRRNSGAPGELFF. The chain links TRBV6-4 to TRBJ2-2; 8 positions agree with TRBD2. From germline, CDR1 is MRHNA and CDR2 SNTAGT. The CDR3 has 15 residues. Unmatched junction bases numbered 12, after V lost 9 bases and J lost 6 bases.

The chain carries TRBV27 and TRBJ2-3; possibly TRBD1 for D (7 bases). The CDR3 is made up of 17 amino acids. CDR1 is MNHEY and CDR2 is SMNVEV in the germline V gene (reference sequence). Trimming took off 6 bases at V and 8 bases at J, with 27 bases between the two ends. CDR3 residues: CASRDPPSTGRSGTQYF. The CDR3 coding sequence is TGTGCCAGCAGGGACCCTCCCTCGACAGGGCGTAGCGGTACGCAGTATTTT.

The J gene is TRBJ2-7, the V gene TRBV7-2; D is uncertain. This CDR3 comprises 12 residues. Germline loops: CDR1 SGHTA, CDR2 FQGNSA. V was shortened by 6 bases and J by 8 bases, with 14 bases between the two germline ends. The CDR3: CASSPSGSQQYF. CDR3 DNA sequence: TGTGCCAGCAGTCCCTCCGGTAGTCAGCAGTACTTC. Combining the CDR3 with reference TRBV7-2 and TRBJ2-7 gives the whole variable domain GAGVSQSPSNKVTEKGKDVELRCDPISGHTALYWYRQSLGQGLEFLIYFQGNSAPDKSGLPSDRFSAERTGGSVSTLTIQRTQQEDSAVYLCASSPSGSQQYFGPGTRLTVT.

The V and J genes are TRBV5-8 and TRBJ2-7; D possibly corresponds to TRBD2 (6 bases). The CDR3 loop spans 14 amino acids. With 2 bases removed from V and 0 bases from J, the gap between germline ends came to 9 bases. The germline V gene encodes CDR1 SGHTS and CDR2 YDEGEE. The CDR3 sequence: CASSLLGSSYEQYF. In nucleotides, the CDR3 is TGTGCCAGCAGCTTACTCGGGAGCTCCTACGAGCAGTACTTC.

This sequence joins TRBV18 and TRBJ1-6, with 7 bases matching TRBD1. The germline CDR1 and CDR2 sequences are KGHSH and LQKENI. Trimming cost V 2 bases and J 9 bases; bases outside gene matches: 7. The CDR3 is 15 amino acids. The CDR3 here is CASSPSSGQSSPLHF. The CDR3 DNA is TGTGCCAGCTCACCAAGTTCGGGACAGAGTTCACCCCTCCACTTT.

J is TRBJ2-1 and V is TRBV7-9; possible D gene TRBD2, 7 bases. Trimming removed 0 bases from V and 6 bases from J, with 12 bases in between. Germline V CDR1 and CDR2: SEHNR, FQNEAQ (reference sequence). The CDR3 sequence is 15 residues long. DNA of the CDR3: TGTGCCAGCAGCTTAGCTGAAGGGGGGGTCAATGAGCAGTTCTTC. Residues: CASSLAEGGVNEQFF.

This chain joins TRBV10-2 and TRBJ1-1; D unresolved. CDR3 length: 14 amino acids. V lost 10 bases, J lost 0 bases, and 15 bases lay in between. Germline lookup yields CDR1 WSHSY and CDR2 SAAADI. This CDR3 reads CATGGGNLNTEAFF. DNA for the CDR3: TGCGCCACCGGCGGAGGGAACCTGAACACTGAAGCTTTCTTT.

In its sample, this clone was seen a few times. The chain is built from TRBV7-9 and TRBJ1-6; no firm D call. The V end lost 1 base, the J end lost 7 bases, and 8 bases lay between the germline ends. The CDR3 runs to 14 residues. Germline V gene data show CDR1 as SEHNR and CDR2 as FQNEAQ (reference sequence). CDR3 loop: CASSLVAGNSPLHF. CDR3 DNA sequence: TGTGCCAGCAGCTTAGTGGCGGGAAATTCACCCCTCCACTTT.

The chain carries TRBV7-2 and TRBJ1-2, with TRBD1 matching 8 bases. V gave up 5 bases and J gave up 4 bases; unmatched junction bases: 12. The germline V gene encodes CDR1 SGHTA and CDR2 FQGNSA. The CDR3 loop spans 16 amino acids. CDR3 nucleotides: TGTGCCAGCAGCGGCACGACAGGGGTGAGCAGCTATGGCTACACCTTC. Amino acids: CASSGTTGVSSYGYTF.

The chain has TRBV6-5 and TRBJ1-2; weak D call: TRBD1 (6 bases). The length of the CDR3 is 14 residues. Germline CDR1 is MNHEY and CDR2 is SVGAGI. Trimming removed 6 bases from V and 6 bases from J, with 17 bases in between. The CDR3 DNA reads TGTGCCAGCAGCACGCACAGGGATTTAGATGGCTACACCTTC. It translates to CASSTHRDLDGYTF.

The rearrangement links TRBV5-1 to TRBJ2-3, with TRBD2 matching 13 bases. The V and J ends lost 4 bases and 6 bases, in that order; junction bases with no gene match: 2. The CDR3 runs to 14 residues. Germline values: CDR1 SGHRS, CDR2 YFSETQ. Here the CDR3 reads CASSGLAGEDTQYF. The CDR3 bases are TGCGCCAGCAGCGGACTAGCGGGGGAGGATACGCAGTATTTT.

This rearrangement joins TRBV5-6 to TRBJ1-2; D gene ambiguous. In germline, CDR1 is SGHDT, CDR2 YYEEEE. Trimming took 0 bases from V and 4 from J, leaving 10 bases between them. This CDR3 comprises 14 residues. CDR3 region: CASSLVSVSYGYTF. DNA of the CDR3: TGTGCCAGCAGCTTGGTGTCGGTTTCCTATGGCTACACCTTC.

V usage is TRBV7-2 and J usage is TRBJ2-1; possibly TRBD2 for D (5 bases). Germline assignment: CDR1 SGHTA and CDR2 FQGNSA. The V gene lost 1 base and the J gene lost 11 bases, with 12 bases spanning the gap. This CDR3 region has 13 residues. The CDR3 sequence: CASSLERLSQQFF. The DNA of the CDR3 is TGTGCCAGCAGCTTAGAAAGACTAAGCCAGCAGTTCTTC.

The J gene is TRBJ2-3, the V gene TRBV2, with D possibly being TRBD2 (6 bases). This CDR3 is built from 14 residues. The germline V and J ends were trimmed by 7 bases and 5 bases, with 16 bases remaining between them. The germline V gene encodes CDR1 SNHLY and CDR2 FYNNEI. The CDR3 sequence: CASTPTRNIDTQYF. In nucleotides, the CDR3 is TGTGCCAGCACCCCGACTAGGAATATAGATACGCAGTATTTT.

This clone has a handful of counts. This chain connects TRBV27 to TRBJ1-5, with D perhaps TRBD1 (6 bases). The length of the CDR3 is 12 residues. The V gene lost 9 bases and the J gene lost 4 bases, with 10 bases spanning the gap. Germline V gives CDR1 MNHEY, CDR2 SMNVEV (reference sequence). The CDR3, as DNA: TGTGCCAGTAGACAGGAGAATCAGCCCCAGCATTTT. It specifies CASRQENQPQHF.

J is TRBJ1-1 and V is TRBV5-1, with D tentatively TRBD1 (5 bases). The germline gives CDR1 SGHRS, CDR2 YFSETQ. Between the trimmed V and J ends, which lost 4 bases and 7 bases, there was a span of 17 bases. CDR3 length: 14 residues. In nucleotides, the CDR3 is TGCGCCAGCAGCGCGGCGGGGCAGATACTTGAAGCTTTCTTT. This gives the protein CASSAAGQILEAFF. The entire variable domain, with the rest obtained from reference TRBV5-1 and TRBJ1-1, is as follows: KAGVTQTPRYLIKTRGQQVTLSCSPISGHRSVSWYQQTPGQGLQFLFEYFSETQRNKGNFPGRFSGRQFSNSRSEMNVSTLELGDSALYLCASSAAGQILEAFFGQGTRLTVV.

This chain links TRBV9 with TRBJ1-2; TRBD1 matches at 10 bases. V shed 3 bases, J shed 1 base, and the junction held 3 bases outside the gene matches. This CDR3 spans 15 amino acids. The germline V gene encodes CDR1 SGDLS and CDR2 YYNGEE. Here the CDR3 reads CASSARTGGNYGYTF. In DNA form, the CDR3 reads TGTGCCAGCAGCGCGAGGACAGGGGGTAACTATGGCTACACCTTC.

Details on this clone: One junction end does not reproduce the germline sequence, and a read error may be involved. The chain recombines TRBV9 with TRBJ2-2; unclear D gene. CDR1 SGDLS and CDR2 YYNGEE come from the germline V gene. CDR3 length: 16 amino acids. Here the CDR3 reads CAGSVESVSYTGELFF. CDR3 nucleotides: TGTGCCGGCAGCGTAGAGAGTGTTTCTTACACCGGGGAGCTGTTTTTT.

Here the CDR3 reads CASSQTPGANTGELFF. In nucleotides, the CDR3 is TGCGCCAGCAGCCAAACCCCAGGGGCGAACACCGGGGAGCTGTTTTTT. The rearrangement joins TRBV4-1 to TRBJ2-2; D is possibly TRBD1 (6 bases). V lost 2 bases to trimming and J lost 0 bases, with 10 bases between them. The CDR3 runs 16 residues. The germline CDR1 and CDR2 sequences are MGHRA and YSYEKL.